These T cell receptor beta chains were read from a single sample in a study of cytomegalovirus exposure and HLA in healthy donors. Assay used: immunoSEQ multiplex PCR; TCRdb lists only in-frame clones, some missing. The sample lists approximately 100,000 clones, around 80% occurring once. Input material: PBMCs. The receptors originated from a woman aged 50 to 65 in good health and CMV-seropositive. Each CDR3 is given with its conserved first and last residue. The D gene is left open where the match is weak. Expanded clones get a size class; other rows say once, few or many, or leave the size out.

TRBJ2-3 | few | TRBD2 | TRBV2 | CASSESRAGGADTQYF | TGTGCCAGCAGTGAAAGCCGAGCGGGAGGCGCAGATACGCAGTATTTT
TRBJ2-1 | - | - | TRBV7-9 | CASSLDREQFF | TGTGCCAGCAGCTTAGACCGGGAGCAGTTCTTC
TRBJ1-1 | - | TRBD1 | TRBV7-9 | CASSPGTGRDTEAFF | TGTGCCAGCAGCCCGGGGACAGGGAGGGACACTGAAGCTTTCTTT
TRBJ1-2 | - | TRBD1 | TRBV7-8 | CASSSRTGLYGYTF | TGTGCCAGCAGCTCTCGGACAGGGCTCTATGGCTACACCTTC
TRBJ2-1 | - | - | TRBV18 | CASSPGEEQFF | TGTGCCAGCTCCCCCGGAGAGGAGCAGTTCTTC
TRBJ2-7 | - | TRBD2 | TRBV4-1 | CASSQGLAGMYEQYF | TGCGCCAGCAGCCAAGGCCTAGCGGGGATGTACGAGCAGTACTTC
TRBJ2-7 | once | - | TRBV5-4 | CASSSGLYEQYF | TGTGCCAGCAGCTCGGGACTCTACGAGCAGTACTTC
TRBJ1-1 | - | - | TRBV28 | CASRGIGVNTEAFF | TGTGCCAGCAGGGGGATCGGGGTAAACACTGAAGCTTTCTTT
TRBJ1-2 | - | TRBD1 | TRBV19 | CASSNSAGGDGYTF | TGTGCCAGTAGTAATTCTGCAGGGGGAGATGGCTACACCTTC
TRBJ1-3 | - | - | TRBV7-6 | CASSSLAGQVPGNTIYF | TGTGCCAGCAGCTCATTAGCGGGCCAGGTCCCTGGAAACACCATATATTTT
TRBJ2-7 | - | TRBD2 | TRBV10-2 | CASRLSGRAPYDEQYF | TGCGCCAGCAGACTTAGCGGGAGAGCCCCATACGACGAGCAGTACTTC
TRBJ1-4 | once | - | TRBV7-9 | CASSALRFSNEKLFF | TGTGCCAGCAGCGCTCTGAGATTTTCTAATGAAAAACTGTTTTTT
TRBJ1-6 | - | TRBD1 | TRBV7-3 | CASSIGTGAPLHF | TGTGCCAGCAGCATAGGGACAGGGGCTCCCCTCCACTTT
TRBJ1-4 | - | TRBD1 | TRBV7-6 | CASSLNRGEKLFF | TGTGCCAGCAGTCTGAACAGGGGGGAAAAACTGTTTTTT
TRBJ1-2 | - | TRBD1 | TRBV5-6 | CASSEAQGANYGYTF | TGTGCCAGCAGCGAGGCACAGGGGGCTAACTATGGCTACACCTTC
TRBJ2-7 | - | - | TRBV9 | CASSPRGASYEQYF | TGTGCCAGCAGCCCCCGCGGGGCTTCCTACGAGCAGTACTTC
TRBJ2-1 | - | TRBD2 | TRBV30 | CAWSGARGGVYNEQFF | TGTGCCTGGAGTGGGGCACGCGGGGGGGTCTACAATGAGCAGTTCTTC
TRBJ1-1 | - | - | TRBV7-3 | CASSPTGGRGNTEAFF | TGTGCCAGCAGCCCAACCGGGGGGCGAGGGAACACTGAAGCTTTCTTT
TRBJ2-3 | - | TRBD2 | TRBV6-4 | CASSDLAGTTDTQYF | TGTGCCAGCAGTGACCTAGCGGGAACCACAGATACGCAGTATTTT
TRBJ1-1 | once | - | TRBV5-1 | CASSQPQGTAFF | TGCGCCAGCAGCCAACCCCAGGGTACGGCTTTCTTT
TRBJ1-4 | - | TRBD1 | TRBV7-9 | CASSSDRKATNEKLFF | TGTGCCAGCAGCTCGGACAGGAAAGCAACTAATGAAAAACTGTTTTTT
TRBJ1-2 | - | - | TRBV2 | CASTTAGVDGNTF | TGTGCCAGCACCACTGCAGGGGTGGACGGCAACACCTTC
TRBJ2-5 | - | - | TRBV7-9 | CASSRVQETQYF | TGTGCCAGCAGCCGAGTACAAGAGACCCAGTACTTC
TRBJ1-3 | - | TRBD1 | TRBV6-5 | CASSYSRQGERNTIYF | TGTGCCAGCAGTTACTCGCGACAGGGGGAGAGAAACACCATATATTTT
TRBJ1-1 | once | - | TRBV7-8 | CASSLRGGGGPNTEAFF | TGTGCCAGCAGCTTAAGGGGTGGGGGGGGACCGAACACTGAAGCTTTCTTT
TRBJ2-3 | few | TRBD2 | TRBV9 | CASSVVAGGGDTQYF | TGTGCCAGCAGCGTAGTAGCGGGAGGTGGAGATACGCAGTATTTT